This T cell receptor beta chain was sequenced for a study of OX40 agonist ivuxolimab in advanced cancers. Looked up from germline, CDR1 is SGHAT and CDR2 is FQNNGV. Trimming removed 7 bases from V and 4 bases from J; junction bases left unmatched: 11. This CDR3 has 15 amino acids. Whole-study findings and limits: CD4+ T cells averaged fewer expanded clones than CD8+ T cells. Expanded peripheral T-cell antigen specificity went undetermined.

As regards this clone: What it binds is not known.

The table came from immunoSEQ multiplex PCR; TCRdb's copy has only in-frame clones and leaves some out. The table has about 32,000 clones, roughly 72% seen once; the top ten hold 24%. Material: CD4+ or CD8+ T cells sorted from blood, obtained in a trial of the OX40 agonist ivuxolimab. V and J are TRBV11-2 and TRBJ2-7; 9 bases map to TRBD1. The clonotype was recovered from an adult with an advanced solid tumor such as melanoma, head and neck, liver or kidney cancer. The chain's CDR3 is CASTGAGTGYYEQYF. CDR3 sequence (DNA): TGTGCCAGCACTGGGGCCGGGACAGGGTATTACGAGCAGTACTTC.